These 2 T cell receptor beta chains were all obtained from the same sample, sequenced in a study of T-cell memory formation after mild COVID-19. TCRdb reprocessed the 5' RACE reads via MiXCR and lists one record per CDR3 protein. The repertoire holds fewer than 700,000 distinct CDR3 sequences, with approximately 18% as singletons. The material sequenced was PBMCs or a T cell subset sorted from them (not recorded which). The origin of the receptors is an adult woman who had mild COVID-19 (a few samples of this study predate the infection). Cell type and time point are not known.

A few counts support this clonotype. V and J are TRBV6-5 and TRBJ1-1; 7 positions agree with TRBD1. The CDR3 has 15 residues. The J segment lost 0 bases and the V segment lost 10 bases, leaving 11 bases of the junction unmatched. CDR1 and CDR2 from the germline V gene are MNHEY and SVGAGI. The CDR3 DNA is TGTGCCACCTCCGGGACAGTCAACATGAACACTGAAGCTTTCTTT. This encodes CATSGTVNMNTEAFF.

This clonotype appeared a few times. The J gene is TRBJ2-7, the V gene TRBV27; 11 nucleotides align to TRBD2. The CDR3 runs 19 residues. Germline CDR1 is MNHEY and CDR2 is SMNVEV (reference sequence). The junction had 13 bases not matched to a gene; V was cut back by 3 bases and J by 0 bases. The CDR3 region has the DNA TGTGCCAGCAGTTTGAGGGGTCTAGCGGGAGGTCCCAGCTCCTACGAGCAGTACTTC. Its protein is CASSLRGLAGGPSSYEQYF.